The next 14 T cell receptor beta chains were all read from a single sample in a study of blood T cell repertoires in COVID-19. Assay: immunoSEQ multiplex PCR; the TCRdb copy retains only in-frame clones and omits some. This table has approximately 28,000 clones, about two thirds appearing once. Sample: peripheral blood. The origin of the receptors is a boy between 2 and 10 years old with active or convalescent COVID-19.

The chain is built from TRBV30 and TRBJ1-2; the match to TRBD1 covers 7 bases. Germline assignment: CDR1 GTSNPN and CDR2 SVGIG (reference sequence). Unmatched junction bases numbered 5, after V lost 0 bases and J lost 4 bases. CDR3 size: 14 residues. The DNA for the CDR3 is TGTGCCTGGAGTGTGACAGGGAAGGGCTATGGCTACACCTTC. This codes for CAWSVTGKGYGYTF.

The chain employs TRBV14 and TRBJ1-1; 8 bases line up with TRBD1. This CDR3 spans 13 amino acids. V lost 4 bases and J lost 8; bases outside the gene matches: 6. Per the germline V gene, CDR1 is SGHDN and CDR2 is FVKESK. The CDR3 here is CASSRFRGREAFF. CDR3 DNA sequence: TGTGCCAGCAGCCGATTCAGGGGGCGCGAAGCTTTCTTT.

The CDR3 sequence: CASSFVAGQETQYF. The CDR3 bases are TGTGCCAGCAGCTTTGTAGCGGGACAAGAGACCCAGTACTTC. The chain uses TRBV7-8 and TRBJ2-5, with 8 bases that match TRBD2. Trimming took 3 bases from V and 2 from J; bases not matched to a gene: 2. Germline V gene data show CDR1 as SGHVS and CDR2 as FQNEAQ. The CDR3 spans 14 residues.

The chain has TRBV4-1 and TRBJ1-1; 8 bases line up with TRBD1. Germline V gene sequence: CDR1 MGHRA, CDR2 YSYEKL. This CDR3 contains 15 residues. V trimming: 3 bases; J trimming: 8 bases; junction bases outside the gene matches: 11. The CDR3 spells CASSQRRDRSMEAFF. The CDR3 region has the DNA TGCGCCAGCAGCCAGCGCCGGGACAGGTCCATGGAAGCTTTCTTT.

This chain uses TRBV10-3 with TRBJ1-3, with D unresolved. The CDR3 is 16 amino acids. Germline loops: CDR1 ENHRY, CDR2 SYGVKD. The ends were cut back, 0 bases at V and 0 bases at J, with 9 bases in the middle. In DNA, the CDR3 is TGTGCCATCAGTGAGTCGAGCCGGGTCTCTGGAAACACCATATATTTT. It is translated as CAISESSRVSGNTIYF.

In its sample, this clone was seen a few times. V gene TRBV3-1 (or the pseudogene TRBV3-2) combines with J gene TRBJ2-5; possibly TRBD1 for D (6 bases). The CDR3 is 13 amino acids. The germline V gene has CDR1 LGHDT and CDR2 YNNKEL (reference sequence). Between the trimmed V and J ends, which lost 3 bases and 4 bases, there was a span of 9 bases. The CDR3 DNA sequence: TGTGCCAGCAGCCATTCACAGGGAGAGACCCAGTACTTC. The encoded protein is CASSHSQGETQYF.

The chain uses TRBV2 and TRBJ2-5, with 7 bases that match TRBD1. CDR1 and CDR2 from the germline V gene are SNHLY and FYNNEI. The CDR3 runs to 15 residues. V dropped 1 base and J dropped 5; count of bases not matched to a gene: 7. The DNA for the CDR3 is TGTGCCAGCAGTGAAGGGGCAGGGGGTTGGGAGACCCAGTACTTC. Encoded protein: CASSEGAGGWETQYF.

This chain uses TRBV5-4 with TRBJ1-1, with D perhaps matching TRBD1 (5 bases). The CDR3 is 15 residues long. CDR1 is SGHNT, CDR2 YYREEE, per germline (reference sequence). With 2 bases removed from V and 3 bases from J, the gap between germline ends came to 14 bases. The CDR3 region is CASSFGGGGDTEAFF. The CDR3 DNA sequence: TGTGCCAGCAGCTTTGGGGGGGGAGGGGACACTGAAGCTTTCTTT.

The V gene is TRBV3-1 (or the pseudogene TRBV3-2), the J gene TRBJ2-7; 7 nucleotides line up with TRBD1. There are 16 residues in the CDR3. Losses at the gene ends were 4 bases for V and 3 bases for J; bases not matched to a gene: 12. Germline CDR1 and CDR2: LGHDT and YNNKEL (reference sequence). DNA for the CDR3: TGTGCCAGCAGCCGCCTGGGGAGACAGGGAGACTACGAGCAGTACTTC. It yields the protein CASSRLGRQGDYEQYF.

V and J are TRBV7-9 and TRBJ1-4; 9 positions agree with TRBD1. CDR1 SEHNR and CDR2 FQNEAQ come from the germline V gene (reference sequence). This CDR3 has 14 amino acids. The trim removed 4 bases at V and 8 bases at J, leaving 5 bases unmatched. In DNA form, the CDR3 reads TGTGCCAGCAGCTGGGGACAGGGAGTCGAAAAACTGTTTTTT. It encodes CASSWGQGVEKLFF.

This chain connects TRBV6-5 to TRBJ1-1, with no clear D. This CDR3 spans 15 amino acids. CDR1 MNHEY and CDR2 SVGAGI come from the germline V gene. The ends were cut back, 2 bases at V and 5 bases at J, with 15 bases in the middle. The CDR3 loop is CASSYLAPSGTEAFF. The CDR3 coding sequence is TGTGCCAGCAGTTACCTGGCCCCATCGGGTACTGAAGCTTTCTTT.

This rearrangement joins TRBV19 to TRBJ1-5, with D unclear. Germline V lookup: CDR1 LNHDA, CDR2 SQIVND (reference sequence). The CDR3 is made up of 17 amino acids. V was shortened by 1 base and J by 2 bases, with 15 bases between the two germline ends. CDR3 DNA: TGTGCCAGTAGTATAGGGTTTTCCAGAATGGGCAATCAGCCCCAGCATTTT. Translation: CASSIGFSRMGNQPQHF.

The V gene is TRBV2, the J gene TRBJ1-4; D might be TRBD1 (6 bases). This CDR3 has 15 residues. Germline CDR1 reads SNHLY; CDR2 reads FYNNEI. Trimming shortened V by 6 bases and J by 0 bases, and 11 bases separated the two germline ends. The CDR3 DNA reads TGTGCCAGCAGGCTCAGGGGCCCAACTAATGAAAAACTGTTTTTT. This encodes CASRLRGPTNEKLFF. Based on the CDR3 plus reference TRBV2 and TRBJ1-4, the full variable domain is EPEVTQTPSHQVTQMGQEVILRCVPISNHLYFYWYRQILGQKVEFLVSFYNNEISEKSEIFDDQFSVERPDGSNFTLKIRSTKLEDSAMYFCASRLRGPTNEKLFFGSGTQLSVL.

The CDR3 is CASSEEQLPGNEQFF. CDR3 DNA: TGTGCCAGCAGTGAAGAACAGTTGCCGGGGAATGAGCAGTTCTTC. The chain links TRBV2 to TRBJ2-1; D might be TRBD2 (5 bases). CDR3 length: 15 amino acids. Germline V lookup: CDR1 SNHLY, CDR2 FYNNEI. The ends were cut back, 1 base at V and 7 bases at J, with 14 bases in the middle. The whole variable domain, remainder taken from reference TRBV2 and TRBJ2-1, is EPEVTQTPSHQVTQMGQEVILRCVPISNHLYFYWYRQILGQKVEFLVSFYNNEISEKSEIFDDQFSVERPDGSNFTLKIRSTKLEDSAMYFCASSEEQLPGNEQFFGPGTRLTVL.